Detailed here is one T cell receptor (beta chain). The data originate from a study of CD8+ T cells in alopecia areata. It was from PBMCs that CD4+ and CD8+ T cells were sorted. This CDR3 has 14 amino acids. V was cut by 6 bases and J by 6 bases, with 16 bases left in between. Germline V lookup: CDR1 MNHEY, CDR2 SMNVEV (reference sequence). In each case, RNA was isolated and then reverse transcribed into cDNA as the sequencing template. Profiled with immunoSEQ multiplex PCR; TCRdb holds only in-frame clones, not every one. The sample includes hundreds of thousands of clones, around 62% of them seen just once.

The sequence was obtained from a human donor with alopecia areata. This specimen was CD4+ T cells sorted from blood, taken at week 0. The V gene is TRBV27, the J gene TRBJ2-3; a weak D match, TRBD1 (5 bases). CDR3 amino acids: CASSRVSPRDTQYF. DNA of the CDR3: TGTGCCAGCAGCAGGGTCTCCCCTCGGGATACGCAGTATTTT.